A selection of T cell receptor beta chains follows, all from one sample in a study of blood T cell repertoires in COVID-19. Here immunoSEQ multiplex PCR was the method, and the copy in TCRdb shows in-frame clones only, minus some. The data show roughly 250,000 clones, 84% seen once. The sequenced material came from peripheral blood. These receptors were obtained from a person aged 70 to 85 with COVID-19, enrolled during active disease. Both conserved end residues are part of each CDR3. The D gene is left open where the match is weak. Clone size is stated in some rows and not others, as once, few, many or a class when expanded.

>TRBJ2-2|NA|TRBV10-2|NA
CASPQKLVSENTGELFF
TGCGCCAGCCCCCAAAAATTGGTAAGCGAGAACACCGGGGAGCTGTTTTTT
>TRBJ1-5|NA|TRBV7-2|NA
CASSLSKVSGNQPQHF
TGTGCCAGCAGCTTATCGAAGGTTTCGGGGAATCAGCCCCAGCATTTT
>TRBJ2-1|TRBD2|TRBV11-2|once
CASSVGTSGSHEQFF
TGTGCCAGCAGCGTCGGGACTAGCGGGAGTCATGAGCAGTTCTTC
>TRBJ2-7|TRBD2|TRBV6-5|NA
CASSTSGGQYEQYF
TGTGCCAGCAGTACTAGCGGGGGGCAATACGAGCAGTACTTC
>TRBJ1-5|NA|TRBV6-5|NA
CASRLQGVANQPQHF
TGTGCCAGCAGATTACAGGGAGTTGCCAATCAGCCCCAGCATTTT
>TRBJ1-1|TRBD1|TRBV5-1|few
CASTMAGGTEAFF
TGCGCCAGCACTATGGCAGGGGGCACTGAAGCTTTCTTT
>TRBJ2-1|NA|TRBV19|NA
CASSIRSGGGAEQFF
TGTGCCAGTAGTATCCGGTCAGGTGGGGGGGCTGAGCAGTTCTTC
>TRBJ1-6|TRBD1|TRBV4-1|NA
CASSQRAGTDYSPLHF
TGCGCCAGCAGCCAGAGGGCCGGGACAGATTATTCACCCCTCCACTTT
>TRBJ1-1|TRBD1|TRBV5-4|NA
CASSAQTGGNTEAFF
TGTGCCAGCAGCGCCCAGACAGGGGGTAACACTGAAGCTTTCTTT
>TRBJ1-2|TRBD1|TRBV5-1|NA
CASSLDRGNGYTF
TGCGCCAGCAGCCTTGACAGGGGTAACGGCTACACCTTC
>TRBJ2-1|NA|TRBV11-3|NA
CASSLDRGSNEQFF
TGTGCCAGCAGCTTAGACAGGGGTTCCAATGAGCAGTTCTTC
>TRBJ1-4|NA|TRBV6-2/TRBV6-3|NA
CASSPQGISREKLFF
TGTGCCAGCAGCCCCCAGGGGATTAGTCGAGAAAAACTGTTTTTT
>TRBJ2-2|TRBD2|TRBV9|NA
CASSATAGTSGSNTGELFF
TGTGCCAGCAGCGCCACAGCAGGGACTAGCGGATCGAACACCGGGGAGCTGTTTTTT
>TRBJ1-2|NA|TRBV19|few
CASSEQGQYGYTF
TGTGCCAGTAGCGAACAGGGCCAATATGGCTACACCTTC
>TRBJ2-6|NA|TRBV4-3|NA
CASSQVGAGANVLTF
TGCGCCAGCAGCCAAGTAGGGGCTGGGGCCAACGTCCTGACTTTC
>TRBJ1-5|NA|TRBV6-6|once
CASSYVYSNQPQHF
TGTGCCAGCAGTTACGTTTATAGCAATCAGCCCCAGCATTTT
>TRBJ2-1|NA|TRBV5-1|NA
CASSPGVTNEQFF
TGCGCCAGCAGCCCCGGGGTAACCAATGAGCAGTTCTTC
>TRBJ2-7|NA|TRBV27|NA
CASSSGATHEQYF
TGTGCCAGCAGTTCCGGTGCTACCCACGAGCAGTACTTC
>TRBJ2-1|NA|TRBV18|few
CASSPPVLASNEQFF
TGTGCCAGCTCACCACCGGTATTAGCCTCCAATGAGCAGTTCTTC
>TRBJ2-7|NA|TRBV28|many
CASSLTGISYEQYF
TGTGCCAGCAGTTTAACGGGAATCTCCTACGAGCAGTACTTC
>TRBJ1-6|TRBD1|TRBV19|few
CASSVIPGQGNSPLHF
TGTGCCAGTAGTGTAATTCCGGGACAGGGGAATTCACCCCTCCACTTT
>TRBJ2-7|TRBD2|TRBV10-1|NA
CASSEIWRGSLKFSLEQYF
TGCGCCAGCAGTGAGATCTGGCGGGGGAGCCTTAAGTTTTCTCTCGAGCAGTACTTC
>TRBJ2-5|NA|TRBV18|once
CASSPVRETQYF
TGTGCCAGCTCGCCCGTCCGGGAGACCCAGTACTTC
>TRBJ1-6|TRBD1|TRBV6-6|NA
CASSSGTGHMRSSYNSPLHF
TGTGCCAGCAGCAGCGGGACAGGCCACATGAGGAGCTCCTATAATTCACCCCTCCACTTT
>TRBJ1-2|TRBD1|TRBV4-1|few
CASSQTGTGGYGYTF
TGCGCCAGCAGCCAAACCGGGACAGGGGGATATGGCTACACCTTC
>TRBJ1-3|NA|TRBV5-1|NA
CASRGQGGNTIYF
TGCGCCAGCAGGGGTCAGGGCGGAAACACCATATATTTT
>TRBJ2-7|NA|TRBV27|NA
CASRSGGFYEQYF
TGTGCCAGCCGCTCCGGGGGTTTCTACGAGCAGTACTTC
>TRBJ1-2|TRBD1|TRBV28|once
CASRGQGVYGYTF
TGTGCCAGCAGGGGACAGGGGGTGTATGGCTACACCTTC
>TRBJ2-5|TRBD2|TRBV2|NA
CASSEGTSGGPETQYF
TGTGCCAGCAGTGAGGGGACTAGCGGGGGGCCAGAGACCCAGTACTTC
>TRBJ1-5|NA|TRBV5-1|NA
CASSLDATGSWNNQPQHF
TGCGCCAGCAGCTTGGACGCTACAGGGTCGTGGAACAATCAGCCCCAGCATTTT
>TRBJ1-2|NA|TRBV5-1|NA
CASSLRRADGYTF
TGCGCCAGCAGCTTGAGGAGGGCGGATGGCTACACCTTC
>TRBJ2-3|TRBD2|TRBV6-2/TRBV6-3|NA
CASSYSKTGGPADTQYF
TGTGCCAGCAGTTACTCGAAGACGGGGGGGCCCGCAGATACGCAGTATTTT
>TRBJ2-2|NA|TRBV6-5|few
CASRNPGGHTGELFF
TGTGCCAGCAGAAACCCGGGGGGCCACACCGGGGAGCTGTTTTTT
>TRBJ2-2|NA|TRBV9|once
CASSPSVEFSGELFF
TGTGCCAGCAGCCCTTCCGTCGAGTTTTCCGGGGAGCTGTTTTTT
>TRBJ1-6|NA|TRBV28|NA
CASRTSSYNSPLHF
TGTGCCAGCAGAACGAGCTCCTATAATTCACCCCTCCACTTT
>TRBJ2-7|TRBD2|TRBV30|NA
CAWGTSGRFHEQYF
TGTGCCTGGGGGACTAGCGGGAGGTTCCACGAGCAGTACTTC
>TRBJ2-4|NA|TRBV5-6|NA
CASSFGGNIQYF
TGTGCCAGCAGCTTTGGAGGAAACATTCAGTACTTC
>TRBJ1-2|TRBD1|TRBV20-1|few
CSASRDRDGYGYTF
TGCAGTGCTAGTCGTGACAGGGATGGTTATGGCTACACCTTC
>TRBJ2-7|NA|TRBV5-4|many
CASSLDGSSYEQYF
TGTGCCAGCAGCTTGGACGGGAGCTCCTACGAGCAGTACTTC
>TRBJ2-1|TRBD2|TRBV29-1|once
CSAGGLAGKSYNEQFF
TGCAGCGCAGGAGGACTAGCGGGCAAATCTTACAATGAGCAGTTCTTC
>TRBJ1-1|NA|TRBV18|NA
CASSPSAELRMNTEAFF
TGTGCCAGCTCACCATCGGCGGAGCTGCGGATGAACACTGAAGCTTTCTTT
>TRBJ2-2|NA|TRBV4-1|NA
CASSQETVTGELFF
TGCGCCAGCAGCCAAGAAACAGTTACCGGGGAGCTGTTTTTT
>TRBJ2-1|TRBD2|TRBV19|NA
CASSIDLAGSSYNEQFF
TGTGCCAGTAGTATAGACCTAGCGGGATCCTCTTACAATGAGCAGTTCTTC
>TRBJ2-7|NA|TRBV9|NA
CASSRRDSVTYEQYF
TGTGCCAGCAGCCGCCGGGACTCCGTGACCTACGAGCAGTACTTC
>TRBJ2-1|TRBD2|TRBV3-1/TRBV3-2|NA
CASSQAIAGGQSEQFF
TGTGCCAGCAGCCAAGCTATAGCGGGGGGTCAAAGTGAGCAGTTCTTC
>TRBJ1-5|NA|TRBV11-2|NA
CASSPRGGRFSNQPQHF
TGTGCCAGCAGCCCCCGGGGGGGGCGGTTTAGCAATCAGCCCCAGCATTTT
>TRBJ2-5|NA|TRBV10-3|few
CATSSGGVVVTQYF
TGTGCCACCTCCTCGGGGGGCGTCGTGGTTACCCAGTACTTC
>TRBJ2-5|TRBD1|TRBV3-1/TRBV3-2|NA
CASSRQGLETQYF
TGTGCCAGCAGCCGACAGGGGCTGGAGACCCAGTACTTC
>TRBJ1-5|NA|TRBV6-5|many
CASSPLSSPNQPQHF
TGTGCCAGCAGTCCCCTTTCTAGCCCCAATCAGCCCCAGCATTTT
>TRBJ1-5|NA|TRBV11-3|NA
CASSLRQQANQPQHF
TGTGCCAGCAGCTTACGGCAGCAGGCCAATCAGCCCCAGCATTTT
>TRBJ1-2|NA|TRBV7-9|once
CASSLGRRGRLANYGYTF
TGTGCCAGCAGCTTAGGACGGAGGGGACGGCTCGCTAACTATGGCTACACCTTC
>TRBJ2-3|NA|TRBV12-3/TRBV12-4|NA
CASSLTDTQYF
TGTGCCAGCAGTCTTACAGATACGCAGTATTTT
>TRBJ2-7|NA|TRBV5-4|NA
CASSLQTGYEQYF
TGTGCCAGCAGCTTGCAAACAGGCTACGAGCAGTACTTC
>TRBJ1-5|TRBD1|TRBV2|once
CATGDRGAGSNQPQHF
TGTGCCACCGGTGACAGGGGTGCAGGGAGCAATCAGCCCCAGCATTTT
>TRBJ2-3|NA|TRBV12-3/TRBV12-4|few
CASSPETDTQYF
TGTGCCAGCAGTCCCGAGACAGATACGCAGTATTTT
>TRBJ2-3|TRBD2|TRBV6-5|once
CASSYSLAGTDTQYF
TGTGCCAGCAGTTACTCACTAGCGGGGACAGATACGCAGTATTTT
>TRBJ2-5|NA|TRBV4-3|NA
CASSVSGGQETQYF
TGCGCCAGCAGCGTTTCCGGGGGCCAAGAGACCCAGTACTTC
>TRBJ2-5|NA|TRBV2|NA
CATGPPGVETQYF
TGTGCCACAGGACCCCCGGGGGTGGAGACCCAGTACTTC
>TRBJ1-6|NA|TRBV7-2|NA
CASSQVRRVGSPLHF
TGTGCCAGCAGCCAAGTCAGGAGGGTGGGTTCACCCCTCCACTTT
>TRBJ1-5|NA|TRBV5-6|NA
CASSFWATAHTQPQHF
TGTGCCAGCAGCTTTTGGGCGACAGCTCACACTCAGCCCCAGCATTTT